One TCR beta chain is described in this entry. Its antigen is unknown. The sample originates from a study of T-cell memory formation after mild COVID-19. Study as a whole: The TCR clusters were mostly specific to one donor.

CDR3 length: 14 residues. From germline, CDR1 is SGHRS and CDR2 YFSETQ. The ends were cut back, 0 bases at V and 4 bases at J, with 7 bases in the middle. 5'RACE, which relied on constant-segment primers, yielded TCR alpha and TCR beta cDNA libraries carrying sample barcodes and UMIs. One entry per CDR3 protein, called by TCRdb with MiXCR from the 5' RACE reads. The sample holds around 340,000 distinct CDR3 sequences; 10% to 15% are singletons and the top ten take around 21%. Overall study findings and caveats: Within pre-infection memory, some responding clones were found, suggesting cross-reactive memory joined. The authors did not confirm SARS-CoV-2 specificity of second-wave clones peaking day 37.

V is TRBV5-1 and J is TRBJ2-2; D is ambiguous. The source of this sequence is a man aged 18 to 30 who had mild COVID-19 (a few samples of this study predate the infection). Cell type and time point are not known. The material sequenced was PBMCs or a T cell subset sorted from them (not recorded which). The CDR3 loop reads CASSLEIPTGELFF. In DNA, the CDR3 is TGCGCCAGCAGCTTGGAGATTCCCACCGGGGAGCTGTTTTTT.